This T cell receptor beta chain was retrieved from a study of T-cell reconstitution after alpha-beta-depleted transplantation in children. This CDR3 has 14 amino acids. Trimming removed 3 bases at V and 0 bases at J, with 9 bases between. Per the germline V gene, CDR1 is LNHDA and CDR2 is SQIVND (reference sequence). For TCRbeta, the library was prepared with unique molecular identifiers. TCRdb fed the PCR reads into MiXCR, producing one record per CDR3 protein. The data show about 600,000 distinct CDR3 sequences, with 10% to 15% seen just once and over 2% held by the top ten. The chain joins TRBV19 to TRBJ2-7; TRBD2 might be the D (5 bases). The sequences come from PBMCs, mostly from graft donor cells, collected 360 days after TCRalphabeta/CD19-depleted stem cell transplant. The receptor was isolated from a male patient aged 10-17 years who had a stem cell transplant for acute myeloid leukemia, so the T cells may come from the graft donor. The DNA of the CDR3 is TGTGCCAGTAGTATTCTGGGGAGCTCCTACGAGCAGTACTTC. It specifies CASSILGSSYEQYF.